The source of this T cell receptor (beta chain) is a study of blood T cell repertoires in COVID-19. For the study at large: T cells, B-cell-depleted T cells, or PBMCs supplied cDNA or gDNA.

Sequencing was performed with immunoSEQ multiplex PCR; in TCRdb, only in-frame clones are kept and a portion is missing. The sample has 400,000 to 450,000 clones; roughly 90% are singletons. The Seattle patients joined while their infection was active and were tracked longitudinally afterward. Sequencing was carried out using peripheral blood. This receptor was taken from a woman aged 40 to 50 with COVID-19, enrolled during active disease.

CDR3 loop: CATSDLDRGRGYTF. In DNA, the CDR3 is TGTGCCACCAGTGACCTGGACAGGGGAAGAGGCTACACCTTC. The chain couples TRBV24-1 to TRBJ1-2, with 9 bases aligning to TRBD1. The CDR3 has 14 residues. The germline CDR1 and CDR2 sequences are KGHDR and SFDVKD. V gave up 4 bases and J gave up 8 bases; unmatched junction bases: 7.